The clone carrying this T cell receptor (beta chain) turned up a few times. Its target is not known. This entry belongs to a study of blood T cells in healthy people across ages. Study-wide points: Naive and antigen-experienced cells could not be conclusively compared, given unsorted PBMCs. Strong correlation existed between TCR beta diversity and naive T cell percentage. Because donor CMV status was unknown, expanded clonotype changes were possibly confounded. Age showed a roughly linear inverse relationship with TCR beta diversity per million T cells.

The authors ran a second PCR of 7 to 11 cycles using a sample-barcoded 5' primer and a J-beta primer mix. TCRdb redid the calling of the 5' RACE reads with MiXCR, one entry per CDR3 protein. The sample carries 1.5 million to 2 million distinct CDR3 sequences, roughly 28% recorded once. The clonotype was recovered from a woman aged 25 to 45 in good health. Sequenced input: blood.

CDR3 DNA: TGTGCCAGCAGTGGAACAGGGGGAATAGCGGCCGAGCAGTACTTC. Encoded protein: CASSGTGGIAAEQYF. This sequence joins TRBV28 and TRBJ2-7, with 8 bases aligning to TRBD1. This CDR3 contains 15 residues. CDR1 is MDHEN, CDR2 SYDVKM, per germline. Trimming cost V 5 bases and J 6 bases; bases outside gene matches: 12.